These 16 T cell receptor beta chains were all obtained from the same sample, sequenced in a study of T cell responses to AZD1222 COVID-19 vaccine. The protocol was immunoSEQ multiplex PCR, while the TCRdb copy is restricted to in-frame clones and leaves out a portion. The table includes tens of thousands of clones, roughly nine tenths detected once. The specimen comprised peripheral blood, sampled 28 days after the second AZD1222 dose. These receptors came from an adult who received the AZD1222 COVID-19 vaccine.

The chain has TRBV6-4 and TRBJ1-4; unclear D gene. V shed 0 bases and J shed 7 bases, with 12 bases lying between them. CDR3 length equals 15 residues. Per germline, CDR1 MRHNA and CDR2 SNTAGT. The chain's CDR3 is CASSDSIGPGEKLFF. The CDR3 DNA reads as TGTGCCAGCAGTGACTCGATCGGACCCGGTGAAAAACTGTTTTTT.

The V gene is TRBV25-1, the J gene TRBJ2-1, with a possible D match to TRBD2 (6 bases). The CDR3 runs 13 residues. Trimming took 2 bases from V and 7 from J, leaving 9 bases between them. Germline-derived CDR1 and CDR2 are MGHDK and SYGVNS. Here the CDR3 reads CASSEAGRNEQFF. CDR3 DNA: TGTGCCAGCAGTGAAGCGGGGCGTAATGAGCAGTTCTTC.

The V gene is TRBV7-3, the J gene TRBJ1-6; the match to TRBD1 covers 7 bases. V shed 1 base and J 8 bases; nucleotides not matched to a gene: 5. The germline V gene encodes CDR1 SGHTA and CDR2 FQGTGA. The CDR3 has 15 amino acids. As DNA, the CDR3 is TGTGCCAGCAGCTTAAGGGGGACAGAAGATTCACCCCTCCACTTT. Translation: CASSLRGTEDSPLHF.

This chain uses TRBV10-1 with TRBJ2-7, with TRBD2 matching over 10 bases. J lost 2 bases, V lost 8 bases, and 6 bases had no gene match. This CDR3 comprises 14 residues. CDR1 is WNHNN, CDR2 SYGVQD, per germline (reference sequence). In DNA, the CDR3 is TGCGCCAGCGGACCTAGCGGGAGCCCCTACGAGCAGTACTTC. Residues: CASGPSGSPYEQYF.

V gene TRBV18 combines with J gene TRBJ2-1, with 7 nucleotides matching TRBD1. This CDR3 is 18 amino acids long. Germline CDR1 is KGHSH and CDR2 is LQKENI. The junction had 12 bases not matched to a gene; V was cut back by 2 bases and J by 2 bases. This chain's CDR3 is CASSPMSPGTEAYNEQFF. The DNA of the CDR3 is TGTGCCAGCTCACCAATGTCTCCTGGGACAGAGGCCTACAATGAGCAGTTCTTC.

This sequence joins TRBV12-3 or TRBV12-4 and TRBJ2-2; no reliable D call. The CDR3 is 11 residues long. Trimming removed 7 bases at V and 4 bases at J, with 4 bases between. In DNA form, the CDR3 reads TGTGCCAGCATGGGCACCGGGGAGCTGTTTTTT. Translated: CASMGTGELFF.

The V gene is TRBV18, the J gene TRBJ1-3; D remains ambiguous. The germline V gene encodes CDR1 KGHSH and CDR2 LQKENI. V shed 6 bases and J shed 0 bases, with 15 bases lying between them. The length of the CDR3 is 16 residues. The CDR3 region has the DNA TGTGCCAGCTCTCCCGCGGCTCGGGGCTCTGGAAACACCATATATTTT. This gives the protein CASSPAARGSGNTIYF.

The chain carries TRBV5-1 and TRBJ1-6; the match to TRBD1 covers 11 bases. Germline V lookup: CDR1 SGHRS, CDR2 YFSETQ. Trimming took 5 bases from V and 10 from J; bases not matched to a gene: 8. CDR3 length: 15 amino acids. The chain's CDR3 is CASRQGTGGGSPLHF. The CDR3 DNA reads TGCGCCAGCAGGCAAGGGACAGGGGGTGGATCACCCCTCCACTTT.

The chain links TRBV13 to TRBJ1-1; a weak D match, TRBD1 (5 bases). CDR1 and CDR2 (germline): PRHDT, FYEKMQ (reference sequence). V gave up 5 bases and J gave up 1 base, with 14 bases separating them. The CDR3 runs to 15 residues. CDR3 region: CASSRRDGGNTEAFF. The CDR3 nucleotides are TGTGCCAGCAGCCGGCGGGACGGTGGGAACACTGAAGCTTTCTTT. The full variable domain, rest sourced from reference TRBV13 and TRBJ1-1, is AAGVIQSPRHLIKEKRETATLKCYPIPRHDTVYWYQQGPGQDPQFLISFYEKMQSDKGSIPDRFSAQQFSDYHSELNMSSLELGDSALYFCASSRRDGGNTEAFFGQGTRLTVV.

The chain couples TRBV28 to TRBJ2-2, with 11 bases lining up with TRBD2. Unmatched junction bases numbered 6, after V lost 3 bases and J lost 6 bases. In germline, CDR1 is MDHEN, CDR2 SYDVKM. The CDR3 runs to 16 residues. Here the CDR3 DNA reads TGTGCCAGCAGTTTGCAACTAGCGGGAGCCTCCGGGGAGCTGTTTTTT. It translates to CASSLQLAGASGELFF. Combining the CDR3 with reference TRBV28 and TRBJ2-2 gives the whole variable domain DVKVTQSSRYLVKRTGEKVFLECVQDMDHENMFWYRQDPGLGLRLIYFSYDVKMKEKGDIPEGYSVSREKKERFSLILESASTNQTSMYLCASSLQLAGASGELFFGEGSRLTVL.

This clone appeared once. The CDR3 nucleotides read TGTGCCAGCGTGGGGGGTAGTCGCACTGAAGCTTTCTTT. This translates into CASVGGSRTEAFF. The chain is built from TRBV11-2 and TRBJ1-1; D might be TRBD1 (5 bases). CDR1 SGHAT and CDR2 FQNNGV come from the germline V gene. This CDR3 has 13 amino acids. V dropped 8 bases and J dropped 4 bases, with 14 bases sitting between them.

The rearrangement uses TRBV7-2 and TRBJ1-4; D perhaps matches TRBD1 (6 bases). V was cut by 5 bases and J by 4 bases, with 11 bases left in between. The CDR3 runs 14 residues. Germline V CDR1 and CDR2: SGHTA, FQGNSA. CDR3 nucleotides: TGTGCCAGCAGCCGGACAGTTCTTAATGAAAAACTGTTTTTT. Protein sequence: CASSRTVLNEKLFF.

The chain carries TRBV7-2 and TRBJ2-6, with D unresolved. CDR1 and CDR2 (germline): SGHTA, FQGNSA. CDR3 size: 14 residues. V dropped 5 bases and J dropped 0 bases, with 5 bases sitting between them. CDR3 in DNA: TGTGCCAGCAGCGTCCTCTCTGGGGCCAACGTCCTGACTTTC. It specifies CASSVLSGANVLTF.

This clone was counted a few times. The genes are TRBV6-5 and TRBJ1-5; D ambiguous. The length of the CDR3 is 13 residues. Germline CDR1 and CDR2: MNHEY and SVGAGI. The ends were cut back, 6 bases at V and 0 bases at J, with 6 bases in the middle. As DNA, the CDR3 is TGTGCCAGCAGAGGAAATAGCAATCAGCCCCAGCATTTT. It yields the protein CASRGNSNQPQHF.

V gene TRBV4-2 combines with J gene TRBJ2-7, with 7 bases that match TRBD2. J was trimmed by 2 bases and V by 8 bases; bases with no gene match: 9. The CDR3 is made up of 14 amino acids. Germline V gene sequence: CDR1 LGHNA, CDR2 YNFKEQ. CDR3: CASGLGAGAYEQYF. CDR3 DNA: TGTGCCAGCGGCCTCGGCGCGGGAGCCTACGAGCAGTACTTC.

V gene TRBV28 combines with J gene TRBJ1-1; no clear D gene. The CDR3 sequence is 11 residues long. Germline V gene data show CDR1 as MDHEN and CDR2 as SYDVKM. V dropped 4 bases and J dropped 8 bases, with 8 bases sitting between them. This CDR3 is CASSYTLEAFF. The CDR3 bases are TGTGCCAGCAGTTACACCCTCGAAGCTTTCTTT.